This TCR beta chain was sequenced during a study of a mutant IDH1 vaccine in newly diagnosed glioma (TCRdb year 2021). In terms of the full investigation: The approximately 32 treated patients were approximately 62% male and 37.5% female, with a mean age of about 38 years. Longitudinal TCRB deep sequencing was performed for roughly 25 treated patients wherever samples were available for exploratory analyses. Before enrollment, patients had received standard therapy of radiotherapy alone, temozolomide alone, or radiochemotherapy with temozolomide; most received the combination. Peripheral blood was drawn at six visits: V03 (baseline), V05, V07, V10, V12 and V13.

Turning to this clone: Its binding antigen is unknown. No clone much larger than this one lies a single base away; base qualities are absent.

The study at large found these results: Availability determined which PBMC samples were chosen for TCRB deep sequencing. Immune responses induced by the vaccine were seen in 93.3% of patients across multiple MHC alleles. Changes in the top peripheral T cell clonotypes picked up by TCRB sequencing did not appear to be linked to pseudoprogression. The authors noted that analyses of patient blood samples could not be reproduced because of sample limitations.

The label giving this sample's time point can be read as: baseline, week 1 (first vaccination visit). Read against the paper, the sample's treatment or condition label means: pre-vaccination baseline after standard-of-care therapy. Donors had newly diagnosed WHO grade 3 or 4 IDH1-mutant astrocytomas with loss of nuclear ATRX. The samples were drawn from NOA16, a multicentre, single-arm, open-label phase I trial in Germany that tested a mutant IDH1 peptide vaccine in humans for the first time. For immunogenicity testing, the blood drawn at visit V03 was used as the baseline sample. Genomic DNA for TCRB sequencing was isolated from EDTA blood with the DNeasy Blood and Tissue Kit. Libraries were constructed by the immunoSEQ multiplex PCR assay. Following the manufacturer's protocol, the hsTCRB Kit was used to amplify rearranged TCR beta chain sequences. Sequencing of TCRB libraries was carried out on an Illumina MiSeq. For the original study's pipeline: Demultiplexing, trimming and gene mapping were performed with the kit vendor's proprietary platform. TCRdb's version of the immuneACCESS table is confined to in-frame rearrangements and falls short of the full clone set. An unresolved V gene accounts for under half of the shortfall where checked; the remainder is of unknown origin. That table supplies the V and J calls and clone size; D and trimming were determined from the DNA. The table for this sample lists tens of thousands of clones; roughly 93% of them were counted only once. The ten top clones hold 1% to 1.5% of the sample.

Material: PBMCs, obtained from a glioma patient treated with radiotherapy, temozolomide or both. This receptor was obtained from a man aged 40-49 years with glioma.

The bases are TGTGCCAGCAGCCAACCCCCCACCTACGAGCAGTACTTC. This translates into CASSQPPTYEQYF. The chain couples TRBV7-6 to TRBJ2-7, with the identity of the D gene unclear. From the cysteine up to the phenylalanine, the CDR3 has a length of 13 residues. Only the CDR3 DNA stays, 39 bases, in frame from base 1. V gives up 5 bases and J gives up 2 bases, and the segment between their germline ends measures 10 bases. Taken from the germline V gene, the CDR1 and CDR2 loops are SGHVS and FNYEAQ.